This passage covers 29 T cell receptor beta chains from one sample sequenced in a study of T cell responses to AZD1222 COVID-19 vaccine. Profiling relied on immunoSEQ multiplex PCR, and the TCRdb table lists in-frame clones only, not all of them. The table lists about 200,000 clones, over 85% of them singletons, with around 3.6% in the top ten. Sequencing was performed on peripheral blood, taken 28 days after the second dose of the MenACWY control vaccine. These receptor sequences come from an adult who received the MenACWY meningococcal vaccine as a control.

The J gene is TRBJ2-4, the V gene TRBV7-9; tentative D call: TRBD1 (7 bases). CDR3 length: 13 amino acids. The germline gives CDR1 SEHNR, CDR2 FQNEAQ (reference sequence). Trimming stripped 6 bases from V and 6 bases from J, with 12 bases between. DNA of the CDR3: TGTGCCAGCAGATCAGGGGGAGGAAACATTCAGTACTTC. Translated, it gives CASRSGGGNIQYF.

The CDR3 reads CASSQLGVKEYNEQFF. The CDR3 nucleotides read TGTGCCAGCAGCCAACTAGGGGTTAAGGAGTACAATGAGCAGTTCTTC. V is TRBV4-2 and J is TRBJ2-1; TRBD1 might be the D (5 bases). The CDR3 is made up of 16 amino acids. V was trimmed by 2 bases and J by 4 bases, leaving 15 bases between them. CDR1 LGHNA and CDR2 YNFKEQ come from the germline V gene.

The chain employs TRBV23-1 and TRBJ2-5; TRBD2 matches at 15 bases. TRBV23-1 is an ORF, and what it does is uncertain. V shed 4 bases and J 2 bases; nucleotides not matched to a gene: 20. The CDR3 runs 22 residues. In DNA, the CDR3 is TGCGCCAGCAGTCGGCTACAGACGACCGGGACTAGCGGGAGGACTTCTCAAGAGACCCAGTACTTC. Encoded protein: CASSRLQTTGTSGRTSQETQYF.

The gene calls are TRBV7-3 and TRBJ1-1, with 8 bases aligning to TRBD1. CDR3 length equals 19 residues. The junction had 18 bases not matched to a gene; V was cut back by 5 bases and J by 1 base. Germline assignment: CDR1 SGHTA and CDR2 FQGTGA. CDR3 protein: CASSRLPVTGGTSNTEAFF. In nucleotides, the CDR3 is TGTGCCAGCAGCCGCCTGCCCGTAACAGGGGGGACCTCGAACACTGAAGCTTTCTTT.

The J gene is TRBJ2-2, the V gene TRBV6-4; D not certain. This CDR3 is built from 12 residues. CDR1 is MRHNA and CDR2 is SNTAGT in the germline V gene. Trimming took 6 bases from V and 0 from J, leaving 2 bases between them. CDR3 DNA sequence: TGTGCCAGCAGCCCGAACACCGGGGAGCTGTTTTTT. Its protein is CASSPNTGELFF.

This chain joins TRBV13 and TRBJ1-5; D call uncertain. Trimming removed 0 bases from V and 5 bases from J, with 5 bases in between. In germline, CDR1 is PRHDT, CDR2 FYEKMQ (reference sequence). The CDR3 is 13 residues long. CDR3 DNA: TGTGCCAGCAGCTTAGGCGGGTATCAGCCCCAGCATTTT. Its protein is CASSLGGYQPQHF.

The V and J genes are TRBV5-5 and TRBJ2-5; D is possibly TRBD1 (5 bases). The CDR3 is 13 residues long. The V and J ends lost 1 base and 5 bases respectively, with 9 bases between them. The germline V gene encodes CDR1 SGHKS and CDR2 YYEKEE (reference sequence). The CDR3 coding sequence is TGTGCCAGCAGCTTGCCAGGGCGGGAGACCCAGTACTTC. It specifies CASSLPGRETQYF.

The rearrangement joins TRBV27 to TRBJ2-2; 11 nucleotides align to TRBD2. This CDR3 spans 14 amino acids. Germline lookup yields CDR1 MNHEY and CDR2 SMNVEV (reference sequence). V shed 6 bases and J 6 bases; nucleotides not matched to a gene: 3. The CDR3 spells CASRLAGVAGELFF. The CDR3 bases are TGTGCCAGCAGACTAGCGGGAGTGGCCGGGGAGCTGTTTTTT.

The DNA for the CDR3 is TGCAGCGTTGATTTTCCGGGACGGGGAAACTATGGCTACACCTTC. This codes for CSVDFPGRGNYGYTF. This chain connects TRBV29-1 to TRBJ1-2, with D possibly being TRBD1 (5 bases). The CDR3 contains 15 residues. V shed 3 bases and J shed 2 bases, with 16 bases lying between them. Germline CDR1 SQVTM, CDR2 ANQGSEA. Using reference TRBV29-1 and TRBJ1-2 for the parts outside the CDR3, the full variable domain is SAVISQKPSRDICQRGTSLTIQCQVDSQVTMMFWYRQQPGQSLTLIATANQGSEATYESGFVIDKFPISRPNLTFSTLTVSNMSPEDSSIYLCSVDFPGRGNYGYTFGSGTRLTVV.

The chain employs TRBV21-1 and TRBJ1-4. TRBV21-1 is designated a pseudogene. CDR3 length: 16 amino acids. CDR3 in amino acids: CASSKTPGRRNEKLFF. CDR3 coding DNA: TGTGCCAGCAGCAAAACCCCGGGCAGGAGAAATGAAAAACTGTTTTTT.

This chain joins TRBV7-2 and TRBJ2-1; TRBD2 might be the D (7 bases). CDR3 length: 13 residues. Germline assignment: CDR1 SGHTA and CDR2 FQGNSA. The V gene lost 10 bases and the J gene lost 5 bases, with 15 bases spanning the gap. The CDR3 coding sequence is TGTGCCATCATAGGGGGGGATAACAATGAGCAGTTCTTC. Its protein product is CAIIGGDNNEQFF. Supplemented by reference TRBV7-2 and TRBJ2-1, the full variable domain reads GAGVSQSPSNKVTEKGKDVELRCDPISGHTALYWYRQSLGQGLEFLIYFQGNSAPDKSGLPSDRFSAERTGGSVSTLTIQRTQQEDSAVYLCAIIGGDNNEQFFGPGTRLTVL.

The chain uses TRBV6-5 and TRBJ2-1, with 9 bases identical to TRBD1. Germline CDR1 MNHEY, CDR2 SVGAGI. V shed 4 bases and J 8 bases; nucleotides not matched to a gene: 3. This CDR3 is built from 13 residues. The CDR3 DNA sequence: TGTGCCAGCAGTTTGGACAGGGGCCATGAGCAGTTCTTC. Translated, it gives CASSLDRGHEQFF.

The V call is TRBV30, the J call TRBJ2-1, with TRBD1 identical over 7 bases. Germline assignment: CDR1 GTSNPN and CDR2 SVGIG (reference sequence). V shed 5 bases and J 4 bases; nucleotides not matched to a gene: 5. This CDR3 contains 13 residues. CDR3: CAWSETGYNEQFF. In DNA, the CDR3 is TGTGCCTGGTCCGAGACAGGGTACAATGAGCAGTTCTTC.

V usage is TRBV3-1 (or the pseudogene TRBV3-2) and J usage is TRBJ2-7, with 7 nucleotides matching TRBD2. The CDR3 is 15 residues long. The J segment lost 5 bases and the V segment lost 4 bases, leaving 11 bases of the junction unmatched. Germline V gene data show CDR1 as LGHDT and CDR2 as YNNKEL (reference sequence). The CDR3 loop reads CASSRPQAGRNEQYF. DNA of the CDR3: TGTGCCAGCAGCCGCCCGCAGGCCGGGAGGAACGAGCAGTACTTC.

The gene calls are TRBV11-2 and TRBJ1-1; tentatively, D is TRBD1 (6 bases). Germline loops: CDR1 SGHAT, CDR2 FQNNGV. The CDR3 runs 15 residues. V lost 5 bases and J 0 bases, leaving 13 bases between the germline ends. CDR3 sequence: CASSPYDRLNTEAFF. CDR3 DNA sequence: TGTGCCAGCAGCCCTTATGACAGGTTGAACACTGAAGCTTTCTTT.

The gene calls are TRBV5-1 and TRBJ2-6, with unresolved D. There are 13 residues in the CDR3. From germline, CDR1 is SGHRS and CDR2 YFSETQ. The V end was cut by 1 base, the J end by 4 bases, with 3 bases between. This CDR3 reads CASSLPGANVLTF. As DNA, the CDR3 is TGCGCCAGCAGCTTGCCCGGGGCCAACGTCCTGACTTTC. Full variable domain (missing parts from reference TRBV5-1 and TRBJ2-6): KAGVTQTPRYLIKTRGQQVTLSCSPISGHRSVSWYQQTPGQGLQFLFEYFSETQRNKGNFPGRFSGRQFSNSRSEMNVSTLELGDSALYLCASSLPGANVLTFGAGSRLTVL.

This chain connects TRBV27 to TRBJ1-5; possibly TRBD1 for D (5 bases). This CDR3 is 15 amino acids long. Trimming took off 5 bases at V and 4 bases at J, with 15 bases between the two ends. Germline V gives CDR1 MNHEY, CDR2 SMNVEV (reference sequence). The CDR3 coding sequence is TGTGCCAGCAGTCCCTCTCAACAGGCTAATCAGCCCCAGCATTTT. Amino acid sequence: CASSPSQQANQPQHF.

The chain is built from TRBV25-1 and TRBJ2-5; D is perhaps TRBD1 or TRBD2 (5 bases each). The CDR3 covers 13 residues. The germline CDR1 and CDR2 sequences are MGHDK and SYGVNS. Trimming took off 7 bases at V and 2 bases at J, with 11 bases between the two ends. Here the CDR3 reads CASMGRAQETQYF. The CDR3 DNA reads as TGTGCCAGCATGGGGCGGGCACAAGAGACCCAGTACTTC.

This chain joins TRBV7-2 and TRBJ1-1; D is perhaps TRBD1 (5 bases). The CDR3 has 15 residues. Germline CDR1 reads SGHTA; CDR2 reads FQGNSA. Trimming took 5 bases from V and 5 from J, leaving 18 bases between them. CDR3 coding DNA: TGTGCCAGCAGCCCGACAGCTTTAATGGTAACTGAAGCTTTCTTT. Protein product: CASSPTALMVTEAFF.

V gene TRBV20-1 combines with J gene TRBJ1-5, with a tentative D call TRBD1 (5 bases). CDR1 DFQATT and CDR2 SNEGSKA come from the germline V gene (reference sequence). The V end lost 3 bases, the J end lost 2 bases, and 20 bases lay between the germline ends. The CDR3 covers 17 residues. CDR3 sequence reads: CSASPGRSLFGNQPQHF. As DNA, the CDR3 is TGCAGTGCTAGTCCGGGACGGTCTCTTTTTGGCAATCAGCCCCAGCATTTT.

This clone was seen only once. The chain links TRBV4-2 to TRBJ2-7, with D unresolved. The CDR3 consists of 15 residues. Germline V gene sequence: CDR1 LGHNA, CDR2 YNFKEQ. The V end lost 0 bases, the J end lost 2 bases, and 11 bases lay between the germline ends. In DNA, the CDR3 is TGTGCCAGCAGCCAAGAAGGCGTAAAAACCTACGAGCAGTACTTC. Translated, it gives CASSQEGVKTYEQYF.

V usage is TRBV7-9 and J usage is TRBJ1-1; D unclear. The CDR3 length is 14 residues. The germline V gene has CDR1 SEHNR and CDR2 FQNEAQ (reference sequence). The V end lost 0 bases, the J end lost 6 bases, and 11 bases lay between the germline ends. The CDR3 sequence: CASSLAGRVAEAFF. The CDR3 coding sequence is TGTGCCAGCAGCTTAGCAGGGAGGGTCGCTGAAGCTTTCTTT.

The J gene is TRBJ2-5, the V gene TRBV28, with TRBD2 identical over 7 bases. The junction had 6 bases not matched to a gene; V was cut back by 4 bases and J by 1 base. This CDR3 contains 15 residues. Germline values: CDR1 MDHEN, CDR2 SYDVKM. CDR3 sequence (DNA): TGTGCCAGCAGTTCTAGGCGGGAGCCCCAAGAGACCCAGTACTTC. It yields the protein CASSSRREPQETQYF.

CDR3 sequence: CASSPSHLRIEAFF. The CDR3, as DNA: TGTGCCAGCTCACCATCCCATCTCCGGATTGAAGCTTTCTTT. The chain is built from TRBV18 and TRBJ1-1; no clear D. Germline CDR1 is KGHSH and CDR2 is LQKENI. Trimming took off 2 bases at V and 7 bases at J, with 14 bases between the two ends. The CDR3 is made up of 14 amino acids.

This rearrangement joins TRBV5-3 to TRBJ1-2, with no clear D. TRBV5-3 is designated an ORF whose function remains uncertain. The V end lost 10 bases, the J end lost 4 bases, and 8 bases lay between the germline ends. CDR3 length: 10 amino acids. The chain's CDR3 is CAQSSYGYTF. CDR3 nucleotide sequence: TGTGCCCAAAGCAGCTATGGCTACACCTTC.

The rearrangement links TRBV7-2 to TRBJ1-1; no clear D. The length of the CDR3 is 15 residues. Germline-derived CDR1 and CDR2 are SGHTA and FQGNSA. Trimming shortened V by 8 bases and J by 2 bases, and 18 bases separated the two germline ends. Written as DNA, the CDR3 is TGTGCCAGCGGCTCGTCCGGGCAGCCCAACACTGAAGCTTTCTTT. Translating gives CASGSSGQPNTEAFF.

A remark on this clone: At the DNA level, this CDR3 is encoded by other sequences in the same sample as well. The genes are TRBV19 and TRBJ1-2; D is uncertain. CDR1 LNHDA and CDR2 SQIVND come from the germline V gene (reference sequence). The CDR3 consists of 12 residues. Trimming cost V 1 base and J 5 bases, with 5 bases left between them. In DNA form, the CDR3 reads TGTGCCAGTAGTATAGTCGGTTATGGCTACACCTTC. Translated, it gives CASSIVGYGYTF.

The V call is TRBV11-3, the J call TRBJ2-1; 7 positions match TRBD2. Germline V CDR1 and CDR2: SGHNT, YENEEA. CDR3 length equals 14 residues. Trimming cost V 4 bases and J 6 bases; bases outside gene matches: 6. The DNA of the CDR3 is TGTGCCAGCAGCTCTAGCGGCCAGTCCAATGAGCAGTTCTTC. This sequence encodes CASSSSGQSNEQFF. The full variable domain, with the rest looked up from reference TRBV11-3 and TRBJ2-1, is EAGVVQSPRYKIIEKKQPVAFWCNPISGHNTLYWYLQNLGQGPELLIRYENEEAVDDSQLPKDRFSAERLKGVDSTLKIQPAELGDSAVYLCASSSSGQSNEQFFGPGTRLTVL.

The CDR3 spells CASGSNTGELFF. CDR3 DNA: TGTGCCAGCGGGTCGAACACCGGGGAGCTGTTTTTT. The chain couples TRBV28 to TRBJ2-2; D is undetermined. V was trimmed by 8 bases and J by 0 bases, leaving 4 bases between them. Germline CDR1 MDHEN, CDR2 SYDVKM. The CDR3 runs to 12 residues.